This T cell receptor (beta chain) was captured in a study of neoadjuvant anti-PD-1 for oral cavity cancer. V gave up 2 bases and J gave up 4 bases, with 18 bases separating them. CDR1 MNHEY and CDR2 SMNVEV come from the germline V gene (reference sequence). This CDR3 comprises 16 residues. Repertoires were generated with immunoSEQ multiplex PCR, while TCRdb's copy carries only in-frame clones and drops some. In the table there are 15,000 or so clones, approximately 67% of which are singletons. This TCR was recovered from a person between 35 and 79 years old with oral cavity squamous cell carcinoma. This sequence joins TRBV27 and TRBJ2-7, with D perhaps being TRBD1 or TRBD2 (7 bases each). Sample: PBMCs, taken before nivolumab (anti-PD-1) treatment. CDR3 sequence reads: CASSLGRDSLGYEQYF. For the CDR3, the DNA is TGTGCCAGCAGTTTAGGGAGGGACAGCCTCGGATACGAGCAGTACTTC.